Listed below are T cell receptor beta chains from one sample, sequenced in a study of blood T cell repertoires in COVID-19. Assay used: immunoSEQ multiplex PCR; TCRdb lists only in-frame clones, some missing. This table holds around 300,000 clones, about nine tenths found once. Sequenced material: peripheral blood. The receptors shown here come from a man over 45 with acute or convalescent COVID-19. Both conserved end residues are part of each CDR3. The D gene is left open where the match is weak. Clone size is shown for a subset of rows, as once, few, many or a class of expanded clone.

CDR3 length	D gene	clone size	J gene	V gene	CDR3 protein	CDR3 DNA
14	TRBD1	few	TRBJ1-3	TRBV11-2	CASSYRGSGNTIYF	TGTGCCAGCAGCTACAGGGGCTCTGGAAACACCATATATTTT
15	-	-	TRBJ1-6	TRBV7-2	CASSLTGSLNSPLHF	TGTGCCAGCAGCCTAACAGGGTCTCTTAACTCACCCCTCCACTTT
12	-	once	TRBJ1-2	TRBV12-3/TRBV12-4	CASSPSREGYTF	TGTGCCAGCAGCCCCAGCCGGGAGGGCTACACCTTC
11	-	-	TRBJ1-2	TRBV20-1	CSARRGYGYTF	TGCAGTGCCCGGCGGGGTTATGGCTACACCTTC
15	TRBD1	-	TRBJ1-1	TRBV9	CASSVGRGPGTEAFF	TGTGCCAGCAGCGTAGGCAGGGGGCCGGGGACTGAAGCTTTCTTT
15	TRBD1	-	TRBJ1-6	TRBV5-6	CASSLAQGAGSPLHF	TGTGCCAGCAGCTTGGCACAGGGGGCGGGTTCACCCCTCCACTTT
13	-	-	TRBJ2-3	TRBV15	CATSRGGTDTQYF	TGTGCCACCAGCAGAGGCGGAACAGATACGCAGTATTTT
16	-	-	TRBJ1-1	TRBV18	CASTRGGGAMNTEAFF	TGTGCCAGCACCCGAGGGGGGGGAGCTATGAACACTGAAGCTTTCTTT
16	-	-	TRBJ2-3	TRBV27	CASSLIFGTSTDTQYF	TGTGCCAGCAGTTTAATATTCGGTACTAGCACAGATACGCAGTATTTT
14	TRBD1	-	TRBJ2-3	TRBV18	CASSLRDRGDTQYF	TGTGCCAGCTCACTCCGGGACAGGGGAGATACGCAGTATTTT
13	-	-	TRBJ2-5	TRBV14	CASSQISEETQYF	TGTGCCAGCAGCCAAATTAGCGAAGAGACCCAGTACTTC
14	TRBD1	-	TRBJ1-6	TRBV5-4	CASNLDRGNSPLHF	TGTGCCAGCAACTTAGACAGGGGTAATTCACCCCTCCACTTT
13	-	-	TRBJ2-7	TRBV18	CASSPQGSYEQYF	TGTGCCAGCTCACCCCAGGGGTCCTACGAGCAGTACTTC
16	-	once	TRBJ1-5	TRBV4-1	CASSQEAREGNQPQHF	TGCGCCAGCAGCCAAGAAGCCAGGGAAGGCAATCAGCCCCAGCATTTT
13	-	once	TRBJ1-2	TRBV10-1	CASGVKSGGGYTF	TGCGCCAGCGGGGTGAAATCGGGGGGTGGCTACACCTTC
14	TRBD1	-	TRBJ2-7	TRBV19	CASSTGEATYEQYF	TGTGCCAGTTCGACAGGGGAAGCTACCTACGAGCAGTACTTC
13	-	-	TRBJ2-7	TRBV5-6	CASSLVRSEEQYF	TGTGCCAGCAGCTTAGTCCGGTCTGAAGAGCAGTACTTC
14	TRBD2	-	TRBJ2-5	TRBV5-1	CASSFLAGGETQYF	TGCGCCAGCAGCTTTCTAGCGGGGGGGGAGACCCAGTACTTC